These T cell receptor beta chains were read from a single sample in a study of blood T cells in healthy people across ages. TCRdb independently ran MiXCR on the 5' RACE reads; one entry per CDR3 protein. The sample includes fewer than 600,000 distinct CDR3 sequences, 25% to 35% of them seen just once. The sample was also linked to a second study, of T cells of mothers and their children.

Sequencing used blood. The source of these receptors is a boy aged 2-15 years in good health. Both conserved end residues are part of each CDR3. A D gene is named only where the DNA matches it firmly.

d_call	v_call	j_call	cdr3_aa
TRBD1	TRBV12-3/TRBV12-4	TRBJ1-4	CASSRGTGGEKLFF
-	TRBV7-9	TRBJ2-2	CASSLTLATGELFF
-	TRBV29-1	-	CSAIGGGTSYEQYF
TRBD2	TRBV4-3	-	CASSQAAGGPYEQYF
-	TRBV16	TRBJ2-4	CASSPEGVPVADIQYF
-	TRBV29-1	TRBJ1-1	CSVAPTGLNTEAFF
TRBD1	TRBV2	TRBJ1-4	CASSEGDRLNEKLFF
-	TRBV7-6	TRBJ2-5	CASSIGRLVAQETQYF
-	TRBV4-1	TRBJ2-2	CASSHMGAGELFF
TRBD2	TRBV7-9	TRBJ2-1	CASSARTISGRPIGEQFF
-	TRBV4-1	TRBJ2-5	CASSQGPARQETQYF
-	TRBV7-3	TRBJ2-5	CASSLQGPGETQYF
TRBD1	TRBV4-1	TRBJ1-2	CASSQPGTGDYGYTF
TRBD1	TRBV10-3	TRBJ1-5	CAINDRVDQPQHF
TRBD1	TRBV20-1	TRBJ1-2	CSPLPQGARGYTF
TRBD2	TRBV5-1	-	CASSIWTSGGHKQMNEQFF
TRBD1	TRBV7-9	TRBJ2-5	CASSLAGTGRETQYF
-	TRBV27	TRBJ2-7	CASSPLQGLSYEQYF
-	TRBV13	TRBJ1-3	CASSRGTGKADTIYF
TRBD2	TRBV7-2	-	CASSFGLAESYEQYF
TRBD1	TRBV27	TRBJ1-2	CASTKGANYGYTF
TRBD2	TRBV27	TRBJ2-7	CASSLRGGYEQYF
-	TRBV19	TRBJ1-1	CASSMGAASWDTEAFF
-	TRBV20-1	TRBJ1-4	CSAAQWGREKLFF
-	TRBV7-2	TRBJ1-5	CASSLVAGDQPQHF
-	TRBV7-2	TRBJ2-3	CASRAVTTQYF
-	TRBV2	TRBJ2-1	CASCRAFDEQFF
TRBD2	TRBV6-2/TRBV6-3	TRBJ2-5	CASSYAGGHQETQYF
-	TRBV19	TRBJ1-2	CASTGSNYGYTF
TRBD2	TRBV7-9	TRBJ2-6	CASSPRGSRANVLTF
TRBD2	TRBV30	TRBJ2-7	CAWTERLAGGHRTGYF
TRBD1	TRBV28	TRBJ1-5	CASSLMITGGWSNQPQHF
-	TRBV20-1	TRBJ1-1	CSARESGRGNTEAFF
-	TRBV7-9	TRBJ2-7	CASSFDRSYEQYF
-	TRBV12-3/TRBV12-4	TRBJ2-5	CASRALGAQHF
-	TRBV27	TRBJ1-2	CASSSRGGRVGYTF
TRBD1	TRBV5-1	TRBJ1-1	CASSFGKGATEAFF
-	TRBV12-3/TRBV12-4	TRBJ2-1	CASSSGAGVEFF
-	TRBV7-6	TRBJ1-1	CASSLGQERSHTEAFF
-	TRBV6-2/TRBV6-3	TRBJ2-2	CASRTPSGGPYTGELFF
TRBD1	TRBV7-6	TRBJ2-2	CASSLGHRGNTGELFF
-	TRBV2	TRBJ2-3	CASSGQASSDTQYF
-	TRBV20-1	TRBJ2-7	CSARDRRPYEQYF
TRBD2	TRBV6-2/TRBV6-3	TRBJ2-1	CASGPTSGGRNEQFF
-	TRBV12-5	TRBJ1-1	CASGLGQNLNTEAFF
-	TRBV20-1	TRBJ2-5	CSARGRRLQETQYF